Listed here are 22 T cell receptor beta chains from one sample, sequenced in a study of T cells in Graves' hyperthyroidism and ophthalmopathy. RNA transcripts provided the source from which TCR beta CDR3 regions were amplified. In the first-round RT-PCR of the TCR CDR3, the HTBI primer set was used. TCRdb reprocessed the multiplex PCR reads with MiXCR, giving one entry per CDR3 protein. The table has about 690,000 distinct CDR3 sequences, 17% seen once. The source material was blood. All receptors derive from a man aged 45 to 65 with Graves' hyperthyroidism.

This clonotype was observed many times. The V call is TRBV18, the J call TRBJ1-1; D gene ambiguous. Germline V gives CDR1 KGHSH, CDR2 LQKENI. The germline V and J ends were trimmed by 3 bases and 5 bases, with 7 bases remaining between them. The CDR3 is 12 residues long. This CDR3 reads CASSPLGTEAFF. CDR3 in DNA: TGTGCCAGCTCACCCCTAGGAACTGAAGCTTTCTTT. The entire variable domain, with the rest obtained from reference TRBV18 and TRBJ1-1, is as follows: NAGVMQNPRHLVRRRGQEARLRCSPMKGHSHVYWYRQLPEEGLKFMVYLQKENIIDESGMPKERFSAEFPKEGPSILRIQQVVRGDSAAYFCASSPLGTEAFFGQGTRLTVV.

This clonotype was seen more than once but under ten times. V is TRBV5-1 and J is TRBJ1-2, with a weak D call TRBD1 (6 bases). V lost 4 bases and J lost 8, with 18 bases in between. In germline, CDR1 is SGHRS, CDR2 YFSETQ. The CDR3 loop spans 14 amino acids. The CDR3 protein is CASSEYGGPKGYTF. The CDR3 coding sequence is TGCGCCAGCAGCGAATACGGGGGGCCGAAGGGCTACACCTTC.

At least ten counts were recorded for this clonotype. This chain joins TRBV6-1 and TRBJ1-1; D may be TRBD1 (6 bases). In germline, CDR1 is MNHNS, CDR2 SASEGT. The length of the CDR3 is 15 residues. V was trimmed by 5 bases and J by 4 bases, leaving 17 bases between them. CDR3 protein: CASSRVQGTSTEAFF. The CDR3 DNA is TGTGCCAGCAGTAGGGTACAGGGTACAAGCACTGAAGCTTTCTTT.

Comment on this clonotype: A clone one base away is much larger, so this may be a read error. The rearrangement joins TRBV7-9 to TRBJ2-2; a weak D match, TRBD1 (5 bases). The CDR3 has 15 residues. Germline assignment: CDR1 SEHNR and CDR2 FQNEAQ (reference sequence). Trimming took 5 bases from V and 4 from J, leaving 14 bases between them. The CDR3 DNA reads TGTGCCAGCAGCGCAGGGCGTTCGAGCACCGGGGAGCTGTTTTTT. This encodes CASSAGRSSTGELFF.

Many counts were recorded for this clonotype. The V gene is TRBV30, the J gene TRBJ1-2, with D possibly being TRBD1 (5 bases). The CDR3 runs to 14 residues. Trimming removed 1 base from V and 2 bases from J, with 11 bases in between. Germline lookup yields CDR1 GTSNPN and CDR2 SVGIG (reference sequence). The CDR3 here is CAWSATAANYGYTF. CDR3 DNA: TGTGCCTGGAGTGCGACAGCTGCCAACTATGGCTACACCTTC. Looking up the rest from reference TRBV30 and TRBJ1-2 gives the full variable domain: SQTIHQWPATLVQPVGSPLSLECTVEGTSNPNLYWYRQAAGRGLQLLFYSVGIGQISSEVPQNLSASRPQDRQFILSSKKLLLSDSGFYLCAWSATAANYGYTFGSGTRLTVV.

The table lists this clonotype with many counts. This chain connects TRBV2 to TRBJ2-1; TRBD1 is a possible D gene (5 bases). The CDR3 is 14 residues long. Per the germline V gene, CDR1 is SNHLY and CDR2 is FYNNEI. Trimming shortened V by 7 bases and J by 4 bases, and 14 bases separated the two germline ends. The CDR3 DNA follows: TGTGCCAGCAAGGGGCATCAAGGGTACAATGAGCAGTTCTTC. Amino acid sequence: CASKGHQGYNEQFF. Full variable domain (remainder filled in from reference TRBV2 and TRBJ2-1): EPEVTQTPSHQVTQMGQEVILRCVPISNHLYFYWYRQILGQKVEFLVSFYNNEISEKSEIFDDQFSVERPDGSNFTLKIRSTKLEDSAMYFCASKGHQGYNEQFFGPGTRLTVL.

This clonotype has ten or more counts. The V gene is TRBV5-1, the J gene TRBJ2-7; D possibly corresponds to TRBD1 (7 bases). Trimming removed 5 bases from V and 4 bases from J, with 16 bases in between. Germline assignment: CDR1 SGHRS and CDR2 YFSETQ. The CDR3 runs to 14 residues. The CDR3 DNA follows: TGCGCCAGCAGGGAACAGGGGACTCTGTACGAGCAGTACTTC. Translated, it gives CASREQGTLYEQYF.

This clonotype was picked up many times. The rearrangement links TRBV10-2 to TRBJ1-6, with D hard to call. The CDR3 consists of 15 residues. CDR1 and CDR2 (germline): WSHSY, SAAADI. Between the trimmed V and J ends, which lost 5 bases and 9 bases, there was a span of 17 bases. Here the CDR3 DNA reads TGCGCCAGCAGTCAAGGTTCTCCGTTGGGTTCACCCCTCCACTTT. Translated: CASSQGSPLGSPLHF.

This clonotype was seen a few times. The rearrangement uses TRBV19 and TRBJ2-4; TRBD1 aligns across 8 bases. Trimming took 3 bases from V and 5 from J; bases not matched to a gene: 3. CDR1 and CDR2 from the germline V gene are LNHDA and SQIVND (reference sequence). The CDR3 contains 14 residues. CDR3 sequence (DNA): TGTGCCAGTAGTATTGGGACAGGAGAAAACATTCAGTACTTC. Translation: CASSIGTGENIQYF.

This clonotype has a handful of counts. The chain has TRBV10-2 and TRBJ2-3, with TRBD2 matching 14 bases. CDR3 size: 15 residues. In germline, CDR1 is WSHSY, CDR2 SAAADI. The junction had 5 bases not matched to a gene; V was cut back by 8 bases and J by 4 bases. The CDR3: CASGTSGSGADTQYF. The CDR3 region has the DNA TGCGCCAGCGGGACTAGCGGGAGTGGTGCAGATACGCAGTATTTT.

The V gene is TRBV14, the J gene TRBJ2-3; D gene uncertain. The V gene lost 1 base and the J gene lost 0 bases, with 5 bases spanning the gap. Germline V gene lookup returns CDR1 SGHDN and CDR2 FVKESK. This CDR3 comprises 14 residues. The CDR3, as DNA: TGTGCCAGCAGCCAAGCTCACAGCACAGATACGCAGTATTTT. Amino acids: CASSQAHSTDTQYF.

Only a few counts were recorded for this clonotype. The chain employs TRBV20-1 and TRBJ1-5; 9 bases match TRBD1. CDR1 and CDR2 (germline): DFQATT, SNEGSKA (reference sequence). There are 15 residues in the CDR3. V was pared by 4 bases and J by 6 bases, with 10 bases of the junction left unmatched. This CDR3 reads CSANNPGQGFQPQHF. The CDR3 coding sequence is TGCAGTGCTAACAACCCGGGACAGGGTTTTCAGCCCCAGCATTTT.

This clonotype was detected ten times or more. V is TRBV7-2 and J is TRBJ2-7; TRBD1 is a possible D gene (6 bases). The length of the CDR3 is 15 residues. Germline CDR1 reads SGHTA; CDR2 reads FQGNSA. V was clipped by 1 base and J by 5 bases, with 15 bases between them. CDR3 amino acids: CASSLGRQALHEQYF. CDR3 sequence (DNA): TGTGCCAGCAGCTTAGGCCGACAGGCGTTGCACGAGCAGTACTTC. Full variable domain (missing parts from reference TRBV7-2 and TRBJ2-7): GAGVSQSPSNKVTEKGKDVELRCDPISGHTALYWYRQSLGQGLEFLIYFQGNSAPDKSGLPSDRFSAERTGGSVSTLTIQRTQQEDSAVYLCASSLGRQALHEQYFGPGTRLTVT.

This clonotype was observed many times. The chain is built from TRBV24-1 and TRBJ1-5; 10 bases fit TRBD1. Germline values: CDR1 KGHDR, CDR2 SFDVKD. The V segment lost 3 bases and the J segment 5 bases; nucleotides outside the gene matches: 3. The CDR3 runs 15 residues. The DNA for the CDR3 is TGTGCCACCAGTGATCGACAGGGGGCCGATCAGCCCCAGCATTTT. Protein sequence: CATSDRQGADQPQHF.

A few counts support this clonotype. CDR3 DNA sequence: TGTGCCAGCAGCTACCTTACAGGGGCACCTACTAGCGGGAGCTCCTACGAGCAGTACTTC. Residues: CASSYLTGAPTSGSSYEQYF. The chain couples TRBV7-2 to TRBJ2-7, with TRBD2 matching over 11 bases. Losses at the gene ends were 4 bases for V and 0 bases for J; bases not matched to a gene: 17. CDR1 is SGHTA and CDR2 is FQGNSA in the germline V gene. The CDR3 extends over 20 amino acids.

This clonotype appeared a few times. CDR3 DNA: TGTGCCAGCAGTCCCCAGGACAGGGTTCAGCCCCAGCATTTT. Translation gives CASSPQDRVQPQHF. V gene TRBV28 combines with J gene TRBJ1-5, with 8 nucleotides matching TRBD1. The germline V gene has CDR1 MDHEN and CDR2 SYDVKM. Trimming took 5 bases from V and 6 from J; bases not matched to a gene: 6. This CDR3 comprises 14 residues.

The chain recombines TRBV30 with TRBJ1-1; tentatively, D is TRBD1 (6 bases). Trimming pared 5 bases from V and 7 bases from J, leaving 14 bases between. The germline V gene has CDR1 GTSNPN and CDR2 SVGIG (reference sequence). The CDR3 has 12 amino acids. The CDR3 region has the DNA TGTGCCTGGTCGGGGGGCGGGAGTGAAGCTTTCTTT. Translation gives CAWSGGGSEAFF.

In this sample, this clonotype turned up a few times. The V and J genes are TRBV19 and TRBJ1-6, with D possibly being TRBD1 (5 bases). The CDR3 has 15 amino acids. V was clipped by 9 bases and J by 2 bases, with 14 bases between them. The germline V gene encodes CDR1 LNHDA and CDR2 SQIVND (reference sequence). The chain's CDR3 is CARGRNRTYNSPLHF. The CDR3 DNA reads TGTGCCAGGGGGCGTAACAGAACCTATAATTCACCCCTCCACTTT.

The chain recombines TRBV7-6 with TRBJ2-2; TRBD1 matches at 10 bases. Germline-derived CDR1 and CDR2 are SGHVS and FNYEAQ. The junction had 3 bases not matched to a gene; V was cut back by 1 base and J by 4 bases. The CDR3 is 16 residues long. CDR3 coding DNA: TGTGCCAGCAGCTTAGGACAGGGGGCAGGCACCGGGGAGCTGTTTTTT. This gives the protein CASSLGQGAGTGELFF.

A few counts support this clonotype. This chain joins TRBV12-3 or TRBV12-4 and TRBJ2-1, with no clear D. Between the trimmed V and J ends, which lost 5 bases and 9 bases, there was a span of 11 bases. The CDR3 is 12 residues long. CDR3 bases: TGTGCCAGCAGTCTCAAGTTAGGTGAGCAGTTCTTC. Amino acids: CASSLKLGEQFF.

In its sample, this clonotype was seen many times. The CDR3 here is CASRDAGNEQFF. The CDR3 DNA is TGTGCCAGCAGGGATGCGGGCAATGAGCAGTTCTTC. The rearrangement uses TRBV7-2 and TRBJ2-1; D is possibly TRBD2 (5 bases). Trimming cost V 6 bases and J 6 bases, with 9 bases left between them. Germline V gene data show CDR1 as SGHTA and CDR2 as FQGNSA. The CDR3 contains 12 residues. Full variable domain (outside the CDR3, taken from reference TRBV7-2 and TRBJ2-1): GAGVSQSPSNKVTEKGKDVELRCDPISGHTALYWYRQSLGQGLEFLIYFQGNSAPDKSGLPSDRFSAERTGGSVSTLTIQRTQQEDSAVYLCASRDAGNEQFFGPGTRLTVL.

This clonotype was observed at least ten times. The chain joins TRBV11-2 to TRBJ2-2; the D gene is possibly TRBD2 (5 bases). Trimming stripped 1 base from V and 6 bases from J, with 6 bases between. This CDR3 is 13 amino acids long. CDR1 is SGHAT, CDR2 FQNNGV, per germline. The CDR3 sequence is CASSLGLSGELFF. Written as DNA, the CDR3 is TGTGCCAGCAGCTTAGGACTATCCGGGGAGCTGTTTTTT.